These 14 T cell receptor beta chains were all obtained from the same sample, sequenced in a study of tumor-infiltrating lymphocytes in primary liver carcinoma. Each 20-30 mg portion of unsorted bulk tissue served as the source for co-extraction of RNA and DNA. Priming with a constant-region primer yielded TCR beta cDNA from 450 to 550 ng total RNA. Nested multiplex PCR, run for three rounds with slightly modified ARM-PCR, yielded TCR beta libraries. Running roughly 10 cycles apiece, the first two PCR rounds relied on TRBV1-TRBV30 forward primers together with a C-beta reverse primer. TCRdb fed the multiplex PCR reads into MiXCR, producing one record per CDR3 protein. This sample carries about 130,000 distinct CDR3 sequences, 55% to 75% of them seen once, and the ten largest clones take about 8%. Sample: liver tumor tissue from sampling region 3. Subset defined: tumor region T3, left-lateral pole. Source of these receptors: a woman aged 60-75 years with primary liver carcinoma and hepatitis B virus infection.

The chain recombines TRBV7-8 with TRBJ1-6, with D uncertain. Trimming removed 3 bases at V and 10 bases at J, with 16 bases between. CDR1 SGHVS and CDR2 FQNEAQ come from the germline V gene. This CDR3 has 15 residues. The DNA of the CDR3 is TGTGCCAGCAGCTTTCGGGGTGACCTCAGATCACCCCTCCACTTT. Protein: CASSFRGDLRSPLHF.

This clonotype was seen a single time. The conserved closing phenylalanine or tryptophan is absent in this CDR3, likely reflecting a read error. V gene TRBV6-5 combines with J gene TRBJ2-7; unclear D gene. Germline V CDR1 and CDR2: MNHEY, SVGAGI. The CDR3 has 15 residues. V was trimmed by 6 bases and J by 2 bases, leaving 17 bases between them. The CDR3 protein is CASSFRQAAPYEQYI. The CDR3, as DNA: TGTGCCAGCAGCTTTCGACAAGCAGCCCCCTACGAGCAGTACATC.

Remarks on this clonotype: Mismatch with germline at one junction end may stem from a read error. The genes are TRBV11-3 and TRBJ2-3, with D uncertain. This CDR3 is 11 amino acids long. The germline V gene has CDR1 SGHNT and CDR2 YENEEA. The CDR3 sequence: CVSRYIDTQYF. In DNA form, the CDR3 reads TGTGTCAGCAGATACATAGATACGCAGTATTTT.

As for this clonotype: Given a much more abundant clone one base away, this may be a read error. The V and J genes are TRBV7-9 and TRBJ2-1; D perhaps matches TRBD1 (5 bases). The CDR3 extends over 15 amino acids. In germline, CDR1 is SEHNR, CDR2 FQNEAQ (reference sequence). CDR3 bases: TGTGCCAACAGCTTATCGCAGGGTTTAAACAATGAGCAGTTCTTC. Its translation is CANSLSQGLNNEQFF.

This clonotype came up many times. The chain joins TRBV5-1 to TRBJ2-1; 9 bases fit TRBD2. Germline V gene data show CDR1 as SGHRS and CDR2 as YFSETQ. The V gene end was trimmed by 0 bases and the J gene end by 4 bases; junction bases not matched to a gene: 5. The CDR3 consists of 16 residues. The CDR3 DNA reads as TGCGCCAGCAGCTTGGATCCTAGCGGGACTTACAATGAGCAGTTCTTC. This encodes CASSLDPSGTYNEQFF.

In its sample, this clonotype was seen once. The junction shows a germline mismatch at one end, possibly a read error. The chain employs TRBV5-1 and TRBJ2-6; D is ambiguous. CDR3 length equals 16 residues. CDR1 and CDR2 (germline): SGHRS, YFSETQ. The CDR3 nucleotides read TGCGCCAGCAGCTTGGTGGGCAATTCTGGGACCAACGTCCTGACTTTC. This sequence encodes CASSLVGNSGTNVLTF.

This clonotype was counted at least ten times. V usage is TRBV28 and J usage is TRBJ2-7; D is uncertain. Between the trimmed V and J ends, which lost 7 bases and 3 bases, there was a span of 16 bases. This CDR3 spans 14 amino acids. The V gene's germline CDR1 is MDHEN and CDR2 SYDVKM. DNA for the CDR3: TGTGCCAGCACCCCCTATTGGGCTAACTACGAGCAGTACTTC. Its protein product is CASTPYWANYEQYF.

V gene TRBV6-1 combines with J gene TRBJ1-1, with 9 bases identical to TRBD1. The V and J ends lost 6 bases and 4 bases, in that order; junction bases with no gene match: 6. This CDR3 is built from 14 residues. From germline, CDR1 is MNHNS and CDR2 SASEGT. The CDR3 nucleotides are TGTGCCAGCAGAGTCGGGACAGGGCCCACTGAAGCTTTCTTT. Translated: CASRVGTGPTEAFF.

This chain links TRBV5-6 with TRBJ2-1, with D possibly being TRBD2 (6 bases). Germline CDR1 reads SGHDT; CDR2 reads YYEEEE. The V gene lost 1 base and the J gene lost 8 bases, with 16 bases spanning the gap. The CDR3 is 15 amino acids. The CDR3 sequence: CASSLKAGPEDEQFF. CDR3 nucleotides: TGTGCCAGCAGCTTGAAGGCGGGGCCCGAGGATGAGCAGTTCTTC.

The CDR3 DNA reads TGTGCCAGCACCCCCCTAGCGGGCCAGTTCAATGAGCAGTTCTTC. It is translated as CASTPLAGQFNEQFF. The chain joins TRBV28 to TRBJ2-1, with 8 positions matching TRBD2. The CDR3 length is 15 residues. The trim removed 7 bases at V and 6 bases at J, leaving 11 bases unmatched. The V gene's germline CDR1 is MDHEN and CDR2 SYDVKM. The full variable domain, in which reference TRBV28 and TRBJ2-1 provide the parts outside the CDR3, is DVKVTQSSRYLVKRTGEKVFLECVQDMDHENMFWYRQDPGLGLRLIYFSYDVKMKEKGDIPEGYSVSREKKERFSLILESASTNQTSMYLCASTPLAGQFNEQFFGPGTRLTVL.

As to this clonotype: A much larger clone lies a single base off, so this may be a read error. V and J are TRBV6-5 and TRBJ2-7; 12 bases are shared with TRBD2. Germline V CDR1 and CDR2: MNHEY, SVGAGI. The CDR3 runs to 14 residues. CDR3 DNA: TGTGGCAGCAGGTCTAGCGGGAGGGTTTGGGAGCAGTACTTC. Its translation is CGSRSSGRVWEQYF.

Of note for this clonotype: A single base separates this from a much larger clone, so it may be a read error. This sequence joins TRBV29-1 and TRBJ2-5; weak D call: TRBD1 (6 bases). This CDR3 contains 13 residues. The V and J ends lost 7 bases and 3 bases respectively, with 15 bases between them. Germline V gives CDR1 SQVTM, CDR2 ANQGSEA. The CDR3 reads CSAGWGQEETQYF. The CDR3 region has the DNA TGCAGCGCCGGGTGGGGGCAGGAAGAGACCCAGTACTTC.

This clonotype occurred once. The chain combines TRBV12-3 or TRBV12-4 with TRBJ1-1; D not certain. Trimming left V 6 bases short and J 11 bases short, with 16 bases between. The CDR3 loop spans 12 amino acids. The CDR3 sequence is CASRPVNIEAFF. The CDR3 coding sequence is TGTGCCAGCAGGCCGGTAAACATTGAGGCTTTCTTT.

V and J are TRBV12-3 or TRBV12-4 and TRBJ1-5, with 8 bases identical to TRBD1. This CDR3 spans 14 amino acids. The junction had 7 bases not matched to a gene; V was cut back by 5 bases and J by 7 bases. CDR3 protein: CASSLTGDGQPQHF. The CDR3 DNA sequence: TGTGCCAGCAGTCTGACAGGGGACGGGCAGCCCCAGCATTTT.